Following are 5 T cell receptor beta chains from one sample sequenced in a study of CD8 T cells in Susac syndrome. When the RNA was reverse transcribed, random hexamers were used with an input of roughly 0.5 to 1 ug. One entry per CDR3 protein, called by TCRdb with MiXCR from the immunoSEQ multiplex PCR reads. The table includes fewer than 350,000 distinct CDR3 sequences, about nine tenths detected once. Sequencing was carried out using CD8+ T cells from PBMCs. The receptors come from a human donor with multiple sclerosis.

The chain joins TRBV6-5 to TRBJ1-6, with 7 bases lining up with TRBD1. Germline CDR1 MNHEY, CDR2 SVGAGI. V dropped 7 bases and J dropped 9; count of bases not matched to a gene: 9. The CDR3 runs to 14 residues. The CDR3 here is CASNYRGLGSPLHF. The CDR3 DNA reads as TGTGCCAGCAACTACAGGGGATTAGGTTCACCCCTCCACTTT.

In its sample, this clonotype was seen once. The J gene is TRBJ2-2, the V gene TRBV27, with D unresolved. The V gene's germline CDR1 is MNHEY and CDR2 SMNVEV (reference sequence). The CDR3 length is 14 residues. V was clipped by 7 bases and J by 3 bases, with 12 bases between them. The CDR3 protein is CASKEGRYTGELFF. CDR3 DNA sequence: TGTGCCAGCAAGGAAGGTCGGTACACCGGGGAGCTGTTTTTT.

J is TRBJ2-3 and V is TRBV6-2 or TRBV6-3, with 12 bases identical to TRBD2. Germline-derived CDR1 and CDR2 are MNHEY and SVGEGT. V trimming: 5 bases; J trimming: 1 base; junction bases outside the gene matches: 4. The length of the CDR3 is 16 residues. CDR3 coding DNA: TGTGCCAGCAGTACGACTAGCGGGAGAGGCACAGATACGCAGTATTTT. Protein: CASSTTSGRGTDTQYF.

The V call is TRBV25-1, the J call TRBJ2-1, with D perhaps matching TRBD1 (6 bases). CDR1 is MGHDK and CDR2 is SYGVNS in the germline V gene. The CDR3 spans 20 residues. Trimming took off 1 base at V and 1 base at J, with 23 bases between the two ends. In DNA, the CDR3 is TGTGCCAGCAGTGAATTAGCGATCGGAAGAGGGACAAAATCCTACAATGAGCAGTTCTTC. Protein sequence: CASSELAIGRGTKSYNEQFF.

The rearrangement joins TRBV5-6 to TRBJ2-1, with 7 bases aligning to TRBD2. Germline V gene data show CDR1 as SGHDT and CDR2 as YYEEEE. The junction had 11 bases not matched to a gene; V was cut back by 2 bases and J by 9 bases. This CDR3 has 15 amino acids. The CDR3 nucleotides are TGTGCCAGCAGCTTAGGGGACTACTCGTGGAGTGAGCAGTTCTTC. Its translation: CASSLGDYSWSEQFF. Together with reference TRBV5-6 and TRBJ2-1, the CDR3 gives the full variable domain: DAGVTQSPTHLIKTRGQQVTLRCSPKSGHDTVSWYQQALGQGPQFIFQYYEEEERQRGNFPDRFSGHQFPNYSSELNVNALLLGDSALYLCASSLGDYSWSEQFFGPGTRLTVL.